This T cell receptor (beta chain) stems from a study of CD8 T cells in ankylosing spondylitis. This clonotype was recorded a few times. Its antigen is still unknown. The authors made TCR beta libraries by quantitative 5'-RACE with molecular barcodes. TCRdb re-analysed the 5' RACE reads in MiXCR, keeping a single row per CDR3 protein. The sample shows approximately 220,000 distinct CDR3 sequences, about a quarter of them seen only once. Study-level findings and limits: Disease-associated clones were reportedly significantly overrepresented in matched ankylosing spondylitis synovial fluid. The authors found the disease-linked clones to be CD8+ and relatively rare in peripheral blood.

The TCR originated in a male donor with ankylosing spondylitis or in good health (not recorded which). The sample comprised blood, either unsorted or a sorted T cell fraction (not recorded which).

CDR3 sequence reads: CSARGVGVSGTSYNEQFF. CDR3 sequence (DNA): TGCAGTGCTAGAGGAGTAGGAGTTAGCGGCACCTCCTACAATGAGCAGTTCTTC. The chain links TRBV20-1 to TRBJ2-1; possible D gene TRBD2, 6 bases. There are 18 residues in the CDR3. V was pared by 1 base and J by 0 bases, with 19 bases between. Germline values: CDR1 DFQATT, CDR2 SNEGSKA (reference sequence).